The 3 T cell receptor beta chains below were found in one sample sequenced in a study of shared clonotypes between healthy human individuals. The protocol was immunoSEQ multiplex PCR, while the TCRdb copy is restricted to in-frame clones and leaves out a portion. This sample carries fewer than 3 million clones, just under 95% of them seen once, and the ten largest clones take 0.37%. The sequenced sample was naive CD4+ T cells from PBMCs. Subset specified: CD45RA+ positively selected. The receptors were gathered from a man aged 18 to 30 in good health. Some clones in this sample may be carry-over from other donors' samples.

This chain connects TRBV18 to TRBJ1-1, with TRBD1 as a possible D gene (5 bases). Germline-derived CDR1 and CDR2 are KGHSH and LQKENI. The V gene lost 4 bases and the J gene lost 1 base, with 10 bases spanning the gap. This CDR3 contains 14 residues. The CDR3 DNA reads as TGTGCCAGCTCACGGGACTTAGAGAACACTGAAGCTTTCTTT. This codes for CASSRDLENTEAFF.

The count of this clone is one. This chain connects TRBV7-9 to TRBJ1-3; D is unresolved. The germline gives CDR1 SEHNR, CDR2 FQNEAQ (reference sequence). The CDR3 is 17 residues long. Trimming took 2 bases from V and 4 from J, leaving 18 bases between them. CDR3 loop: CASSLTLGRRSGNTIYF. In DNA form, the CDR3 reads TGTGCCAGCAGCTTAACGCTAGGAAGGAGGTCAGGAAACACCATATATTTT.

The rearrangement links TRBV4-3 to TRBJ2-2, with 7 bases lining up with TRBD1. V was clipped by 1 base and J by 3 bases; unmatched bases: 5. CDR1 LGHNA and CDR2 YSLEER come from the germline V gene. The CDR3 is made up of 16 amino acids. DNA for the CDR3: TGCGCCAGCAGCCAAGGAAGACAGGGCTACACCGGGGAGCTGTTTTTT. Residues: CASSQGRQGYTGELFF.